The TCR beta chain under discussion was sequenced for a study of shared clonotypes between healthy human individuals (dated by TCRdb to the early 2020s). Broadly, across the study: The cohort comprised two women and a few men aged 18 to 49 years. Between about 0.85 and 8.9 billion PBMCs per donor were obtained by leukapheresis. To estimate repertoire size and how much clonotypes are shared between individuals, the study performed deep sequencing of blood TCR repertoires from roughly five healthy adults. To increase sequencing depth and limit assay-specific biases, different laboratories used diverse techniques to prepare libraries and sequence TCR repertoires. Per donor, three plates each were used for CD4 naive and CD4 memory, two for CD8 naive, and one for CD8 memory.

Using the deep immunoSEQ assay, TCR CDR3 regions were amplified from genomic DNA by multiplex PCR. Extracted genomic DNA from each cell subset was spread evenly across all wells of several immunoSEQ 96-well plates, with each plate serving as a replicate. For sorted subsets, approximately 200 ng of genomic DNA, equivalent to 25,000 to 35,000 T cell genomes, went into each replicate PCR. Purified libraries were quantified with a Qubit 3.0 fluorometer, sized on a Bioanalyzer 2100, and re-quantified with the KAPA Library Quantification kit. A separate single-read 150-cycle Illumina NextSeq 550 flow cell was used to sequence each immunoSEQ 96-well plate. The authors' analysis ran thus. The immunoSEQ output contained only junctional sequences without quality scores, so filtering could not match that applied to full-length reads. To assign V/J genes and CDR3, sequences were annotated against IMGT germline references using PyIR, a Python wrapper for IgBLAST v1.9. Reads were filtered out if the reads had weak V/J assignments (E-value above 1e-6), no CDR3, stop codons, out-of-frame junctions, or ambiguous translated residues. A V3J clonotype was defined by an identical inferred V gene, J gene, and CDR3 amino acid sequence. To compute the percentage overlap between repertoires, the number of shared unique clonotypes was divided by the size of the smaller repertoire. RTK rarefaction, the Chao1 estimator, and Recon v2.1 estimates of unobserved clonotypes were used to assess repertoire richness. Generation probabilities were computed with OLGA for all TCRbeta clonotypes obtained by the gDNA method from four donors. TCRdb took this table from immuneACCESS and kept in-frame rearrangements with V and J called. Such tables lack part of the clones; where checked against another copy, unresolved V genes explain under half of the gap, and the rest is unexplained. V, J and clone size are those of that table, while D and trimming were read from the DNA. The sample contains 780,000 or so clones, just under 75% of them found a single time. Clones ranked in the top ten supply roughly 1.8% of the sample.

What the study reported, not specific to this receptor: When a handful of donors were compared, the shared fraction of clonotypes was approximately 5% for naive CD4, around 3.6% for naive CD8, more than 2% for memory CD4, and under 0.5% for memory CD8. Because the study included a small number of donors, the genetic and exposure-history diversity represented was limited. Larger estimated clonotype richness was generally found for naive subsets than for memory subsets. Sampling was limited to blood, and TCR repertoires in tissue likely differ from TCR repertoires in blood. Compared with non-shared clonotypes, clonotypes shared by all four sorted-subset donors had higher generation probabilities. Based on pairwise subsampling, the degree of clonotype sharing among donors was expected to be affected by sequencing depth. Incomplete sequencing was indicated by rarefaction of sorted-subset datasets, despite the large sequencing depth.

Worth noting for this clone: Its recognized antigen is unknown. Base-call qualities are not available, and no considerably larger clone is one nucleotide away.

Healthy HIV-negative adults with no recently reported acute infections or vaccinations were included as donors. Every donor was a Caucasian adult living in Nashville, Tennessee, USA. CD4+ T cells were enriched through magnetic negative selection, after which naive cells were positively selected on CD45RA and the remaining negative fraction served as the memory subset. Blood was obtained by leukapheresis, after which PBMCs were separated by Ficoll-Histopaque density gradient centrifugation and cryopreserved in liquid nitrogen vapor phase. Purity and quantity of every magnetically sorted T cell population were checked by analytical flow cytometry. From each sorted fraction, genomic DNA was isolated and quantified by UV absorbance on a Nanodrop 2000c. The origin of this receptor is a woman in her 30s in good health. The sequenced sample consisted of memory CD4+ T cells sorted from blood. The cell subset or site label, as the study defines it: CD45RA-negative fraction.

The encoded CDR3 is CASSPSGSTPYEQYF. At the DNA level, the sequence is TGTGCCAGCAGTCCTAGCGGGAGTACCCCCTACGAGCAGTACTTC. Recombination linked TRBV27 to TRBJ2-7, and TRBD2 matches 10 of the central bases. In the germline V gene (reference sequence), CDR1 corresponds to MNHEY and CDR2 to SMNVEV. V trim: 5 bases; J trim: 2 bases; unmatched bases: 6. The CDR3 numbers 15 residues from cysteine through phenylalanine. CDR3 DNA only is kept here, 45 bases in frame from base 1.